Each of the 21 T cell receptor beta chains below was sequenced from the same sample in a study of blood T cell repertoires in COVID-19. Profiling relied on immunoSEQ multiplex PCR, and the TCRdb table lists in-frame clones only, not all of them. This sample carries around 620,000 clones, just under 90% of them seen once, and the ten largest clones take roughly 0.25%. The specimen was peripheral blood. These receptors all stem from a woman under 30 with acute or convalescent COVID-19.

This clone was picked up one time. The chain employs TRBV7-9 and TRBJ1-1, with D maybe TRBD1 (6 bases). With 3 bases removed from V and 1 base from J, the gap between germline ends came to 15 bases. CDR1 is SEHNR and CDR2 is FQNEAQ in the germline V gene (reference sequence). This CDR3 has 16 amino acids. In DNA form, the CDR3 reads TGTGCCAGCAGCTTTACAGGGCCCACCTCGAACACTGAAGCTTTCTTT. This sequence encodes CASSFTGPTSNTEAFF.

The V and J genes are TRBV2 and TRBJ2-3; possible D gene TRBD2, 5 bases. The CDR3 has 13 residues. Germline loops: CDR1 SNHLY, CDR2 FYNNEI. V gave up 10 bases and J gave up 5 bases, with 16 bases separating them. CDR3 nucleotides: TGTGCCATCTACGGACTCTCCGGAGATACGCAGTATTTT. It translates to CAIYGLSGDTQYF. Combining the CDR3 with reference TRBV2 and TRBJ2-3 gives the whole variable domain EPEVTQTPSHQVTQMGQEVILRCVPISNHLYFYWYRQILGQKVEFLVSFYNNEISEKSEIFDDQFSVERPDGSNFTLKIRSTKLEDSAMYFCAIYGLSGDTQYFGPGTRLTVL.

This clone was detected once. V gene TRBV25-1 combines with J gene TRBJ1-3; D possibly corresponds to TRBD1 (5 bases). The CDR3 has 14 residues. The germline CDR1 and CDR2 sequences are MGHDK and SYGVNS. V lost 7 bases, J lost 3 bases, and 13 bases lay in between. CDR3 in amino acids: CASIPRGVGNTIYF. The DNA of the CDR3 is TGTGCCAGCATCCCCCGGGGGGTTGGAAACACCATATATTTT.

The rearrangement links TRBV3-1 (or the pseudogene TRBV3-2) to TRBJ1-2; TRBD1 matches 7 bases. Germline V gives CDR1 LGHDT, CDR2 YNNKEL (reference sequence). This CDR3 is 14 amino acids long. V lost 3 bases, J lost 5 bases, and 6 bases stayed unmatched. In DNA form, the CDR3 reads TGTGCCAGCAGCCAGCGACAGGGTGGATATGGCTACACCTTC. Amino acids: CASSQRQGGYGYTF.

The chain joins TRBV7-9 to TRBJ1-1; 8 bases fit TRBD1. CDR3 length equals 15 residues. V lost 5 bases and J lost 5; bases outside the gene matches: 10. Germline lookup yields CDR1 SEHNR and CDR2 FQNEAQ (reference sequence). CDR3: CASSPRTGLVTEAFF. The CDR3 coding sequence is TGTGCCAGCAGCCCTAGGACAGGGTTAGTGACTGAAGCTTTCTTT. Full variable domain (missing parts from reference TRBV7-9 and TRBJ1-1): DTGVSQNPRHKITKRGQNVTFRCDPISEHNRLYWYRQTLGQGPEFLTYFQNEAQLEKSRLLSDRFSAERPKGSFSTLEIQRTEQGDSAMYLCASSPRTGLVTEAFFGQGTRLTVV.

The chain uses TRBV30 and TRBJ1-3; 7 nucleotides line up with TRBD1. The germline V gene has CDR1 GTSNPN and CDR2 SVGIG (reference sequence). J lost 9 bases, V lost 4 bases, and 9 bases had no gene match. The CDR3 has 13 residues. The CDR3 here is CAWTWGQGGTIYF. Here the CDR3 DNA reads TGTGCCTGGACATGGGGGCAGGGGGGCACCATATATTTT.

This clone was counted many times. The rearrangement uses TRBV3-1 (or the pseudogene TRBV3-2) and TRBJ2-3, with D tentatively TRBD1 (6 bases). V was shortened by 1 base and J by 6 bases, with 11 bases between the two germline ends. The CDR3 is 14 amino acids. Germline V gene lookup returns CDR1 LGHDT and CDR2 YNNKEL (reference sequence). The CDR3 is CASSQGGPGDTQYF. For the CDR3, the DNA is TGTGCCAGCAGCCAAGGGGGGCCTGGGGATACGCAGTATTTT.

Note on this clone: One end of the junction fails to match germline, which may point to a read error. The rearrangement uses TRBV5-5 and TRBJ2-2; D may be TRBD2 (5 bases). Germline-derived CDR1 and CDR2 are SGHKS and YYEKEE (reference sequence). The length of the CDR3 is 16 residues. Written as DNA, the CDR3 is TGTGCCAGCACCTTGTGGGGAGTGACGGGCGCCGGGGAGCTGTTTTTT. Its protein product is CASTLWGVTGAGELFF.

The sample holds a few counts of this clone. The rearrangement joins TRBV12-3 or TRBV12-4 to TRBJ2-7; D is undetermined. The V and J ends lost 3 bases and 10 bases respectively, with 10 bases between them. CDR3 length: 11 amino acids. As DNA, the CDR3 is TGTGCCAGCAGTTTGCGCGACACCCAGTACTTC. Translation: CASSLRDTQYF.

The chain is built from TRBV4-3 and TRBJ1-1; 8 positions match TRBD1. Germline V lookup: CDR1 LGHNA, CDR2 YSLEER. The CDR3 runs 15 residues. V shed 4 bases, J shed 5 bases, and the junction held 9 bases outside the gene matches. This CDR3 reads CASSPRQGAYTEAFF. CDR3 DNA: TGCGCCAGCAGCCCTAGGCAGGGGGCTTATACTGAAGCTTTCTTT.

The chain links TRBV5-1 to TRBJ1-2; D is perhaps TRBD1 (5 bases). The V end lost 4 bases, the J end lost 6 bases, and 13 bases lay between the germline ends. This CDR3 is built from 13 residues. CDR1 is SGHRS, CDR2 YFSETQ, per germline. The CDR3 loop reads CASSRGTGHGYTF. CDR3 in DNA: TGCGCCAGCAGCCGGGGGACTGGACATGGCTACACCTTC. Together with reference TRBV5-1 and TRBJ1-2, the CDR3 gives the full variable domain: KAGVTQTPRYLIKTRGQQVTLSCSPISGHRSVSWYQQTPGQGLQFLFEYFSETQRNKGNFPGRFSGRQFSNSRSEMNVSTLELGDSALYLCASSRGTGHGYTFGSGTRLTVV.

The chain has TRBV9 and TRBJ1-1; 7 positions agree with TRBD1. Trimming removed 1 base from V and 1 base from J; junction bases left unmatched: 7. This CDR3 is 16 amino acids long. The germline V gene has CDR1 SGDLS and CDR2 YYNGEE. CDR3 bases: TGTGCCAGCAGCGTACCCGACAGGGCATCGAACACTGAAGCTTTCTTT. It yields the protein CASSVPDRASNTEAFF.

In nucleotides, the CDR3 is TGTGCCAGCAGTTGGCAGGGGAGCTCCTACGAGCAGTACTTC. Encoded protein: CASSWQGSSYEQYF. The V call is TRBV6-5, the J call TRBJ2-7, with a weak D call TRBD1 (6 bases). The CDR3 has 14 residues. V was clipped by 4 bases and J by 0 bases, with 10 bases between them. Germline CDR1 and CDR2: MNHEY and SVGAGI.

The genes are TRBV6-1 and TRBJ1-4; 7 nucleotides agree with TRBD1. Germline loops: CDR1 MNHNS, CDR2 SASEGT. This CDR3 comprises 18 residues. The trim removed 0 bases at V and 4 bases at J, leaving 11 bases unmatched. The CDR3, as DNA: TGTGCCAGCAGTGAAGCGCGTCCCGGGACAGCCTATAATGAAAAACTGTTTTTT. This codes for CASSEARPGTAYNEKLFF.

The rearrangement links TRBV2 to TRBJ1-5, with D maybe TRBD1 (6 bases). The germline V gene encodes CDR1 SNHLY and CDR2 FYNNEI. The CDR3 runs to 14 residues. V was trimmed by 2 bases and J by 6 bases, leaving 11 bases between them. The CDR3 nucleotides are TGTGCCAGCAGTGAATGGGGGGGCCCTCAGCCCCAGCATTTT. Translation: CASSEWGGPQPQHF.

The J gene is TRBJ1-2, the V gene TRBV6-5, with D unresolved. CDR3 size: 14 residues. CDR1 and CDR2 from the germline V gene are MNHEY and SVGAGI. V was cut by 4 bases and J by 4 bases, with 13 bases left in between. CDR3: CASSSRGPAYGYTF. In nucleotides, the CDR3 is TGTGCCAGCAGTTCTCGCGGGCCCGCCTATGGCTACACCTTC.

V is TRBV12-3 or TRBV12-4 and J is TRBJ1-1; no firm D call. V lost 6 bases to trimming and J lost 5 bases, with 10 bases between them. The CDR3 runs 12 residues. CDR3 DNA: TGTGCCAGCAGGACAAGAGGGACTGAAGCTTTCTTT. Translated: CASRTRGTEAFF.

This chain uses TRBV15 with TRBJ1-1; D is unresolved. Germline CDR1 is LNHNV and CDR2 is YYDKDF (reference sequence). The CDR3 is 16 residues long. V was shortened by 0 bases and J by 0 bases, with 11 bases between the two germline ends. Here the CDR3 reads CATSRDGGLMNTEAFF. The CDR3 bases are TGTGCCACCAGCAGAGATGGTGGGCTCATGAACACTGAAGCTTTCTTT.

V usage is TRBV6-5 and J usage is TRBJ2-1, with 9 bases lining up with TRBD1. The CDR3 is 15 residues long. Germline V gene data show CDR1 as MNHEY and CDR2 as SVGAGI. The CDR3 DNA sequence: TGTGCAACCAGCGGTGCGGACAGGGGTTGGGATGAGCAGTTCTTC. This encodes CATSGADRGWDEQFF.

This chain joins TRBV21-1 and TRBJ1-1; TRBD1 reflects the table's D call only, with no check against the DNA. TRBV21-1 is a pseudogene segment. The CDR3 totals 16 residues. As DNA, the CDR3 is TGTGCCAGCAGCAAGACAGGGGAAAACTTTAACACTGAAGCTTTCTTT. Encoded protein: CASSKTGENFNTEAFF.

This rearrangement joins TRBV3-1 (or the pseudogene TRBV3-2) to TRBJ2-7, with D unclear. Trimming removed 1 base at V and 2 bases at J, with 12 bases between. Germline CDR1 reads LGHDT; CDR2 reads YNNKEL (reference sequence). The CDR3 covers 15 residues. CDR3 sequence: CASSQALHDTYEQYF. CDR3 DNA: TGTGCCAGCAGCCAAGCTCTGCACGACACCTACGAGCAGTACTTC.